This T cell receptor beta chain emerged from a study of naive and memory T cell subsets. General study findings and limits: Especially in CD8 cells, naive repertoires contained a few larger clonotypes, possibly CD45RA-re-expressing memory cells. No ground truth validated the naive and memory repertoire findings. Expression changes during T cell differentiation may affect RNA-based TCR counts.

Both TRBC1 and TRBC2 were covered by a beta constant-region primer of two equimolar oligonucleotides. Ligated cDNA was amplified by four rounds of PCR with nested alpha and beta constant-region primers and SP2. TCRdb processed the UMI-ligation and nested PCR reads anew with MiXCR; each CDR3 protein has one entry. The sample carries about 150,000 distinct CDR3 sequences, roughly 22% recorded once. This clonotype has ten or more counts. Its antigen is not identified. The V and J ends lost 4 bases and 7 bases respectively, with 11 bases between them. Germline lookup yields CDR1 KGHSH and CDR2 LQKENI. This CDR3 is 13 amino acids long. CD4 T cells were positively selected, then CD8 T cells from the CD4-negative fraction.

What was sequenced was naive CD4+ T cells from blood. V is TRBV18 and J is TRBJ2-1, with TRBD2 as a possible D gene (5 bases). This TCR derives from a human donor in good health. Here the CDR3 DNA reads TGTGCCAGCTCACTGATACGGGAAAATGAGCAGTTCTTC. This translates into CASSLIRENEQFF. Drawing the rest from reference TRBV18 and TRBJ2-1, the complete variable domain is NAGVMQNPRHLVRRRGQEARLRCSPMKGHSHVYWYRQLPEEGLKFMVYLQKENIIDESGMPKERFSAEFPKEGPSILRIQQVVRGDSAAYFCASSLIRENEQFFGPGTRLTVL.